This passage covers 3 T cell receptor beta chains from one sample sequenced in a study of T cells after yellow fever vaccination. MiXCR, run by TCRdb on the 5' RACE reads, gives a single entry per CDR3 protein. The data hold approximately 47,000 distinct CDR3 sequences, with around 6.5% observed a single time. The starting material was PBMCs, either bulk or a sorted T-cell subset (CD4+, CD8+, memory, or dextramer-sorted; not recorded which), obtained 45 days after the yellow fever booster vaccination. The receptors shown here come from a man aged 25 to 40 who received the YFV17D yellow fever vaccine.

Ten or more counts support this clonotype. V is TRBV28 and J is TRBJ2-6; TRBD1 matches at 7 bases. Per germline, CDR1 MDHEN and CDR2 SYDVKM. This CDR3 region has 17 residues. The junction had 10 bases not matched to a gene; V was cut back by 6 bases and J by 2 bases. The chain's CDR3 is CASSHLSQGAGANVLTF. The DNA of the CDR3 is TGTGCCAGCAGCCACCTTTCCCAGGGGGCTGGGGCCAACGTCCTGACTTTC.

Only a few counts were recorded for this clonotype. The chain couples TRBV7-9 to TRBJ2-3, with D possibly being TRBD1 or TRBD2 (5 bases each). CDR1 and CDR2 (germline): SEHNR, FQNEAQ (reference sequence). V shed 8 bases and J shed 1 base, with 16 bases lying between them. CDR3 length equals 15 residues. CDR3 in amino acids: CASLFRDGGTDTQYF. The CDR3 DNA is TGTGCCAGCTTATTCAGGGACGGAGGCACAGATACGCAGTATTTT. Looking up the rest from reference TRBV7-9 and TRBJ2-3 gives the full variable domain: DTGVSQNPRHKITKRGQNVTFRCDPISEHNRLYWYRQTLGQGPEFLTYFQNEAQLEKSRLLSDRFSAERPKGSFSTLEIQRTEQGDSAMYLCASLFRDGGTDTQYFGPGTRLTVL.

The sample holds many counts of this clonotype. The chain joins TRBV10-3 to TRBJ2-2; TRBD2 matches at 7 bases. Germline-derived CDR1 and CDR2 are ENHRY and SYGVKD. V shed 6 bases, J shed 8 bases, and the junction held 12 bases outside the gene matches. This CDR3 contains 15 residues. CDR3: CAIRRDLGGSGELFF. CDR3 in DNA: TGTGCCATCAGACGGGACTTGGGAGGGTCTGGGGAGCTGTTTTTT.